This is a list of T cell receptor beta chains from one sample in a study of blood T cell repertoires in COVID-19. Method: immunoSEQ multiplex PCR; TCRdb's copy keeps in-frame clones and lacks some. This sample carries about 68,000 clones, 70% to 90% of them seen once, and the ten largest clones take about 8.1%. Sequencing input: peripheral blood. These receptors all stem from a man under 40 with acute or convalescent COVID-19. Both conserved end residues are part of each CDR3. D genes are given only for firm matches. Clone sizes are given selectively: once, few, many, or a class where the clone is expanded.

v_call,d_call,clone_size,j_call,cdr3_aa,cdr3_nt
TRBV28,TRBD2,-,TRBJ2-1,CASYTSGRSDEQFF,TGTGCCAGCTACACTAGCGGGAGAAGCGATGAGCAGTTCTTC
TRBV5-1,-,-,TRBJ1-1,CASSLGSSTTEAFF,TGCGCCAGCAGCTTGGGGTCCTCGACTACTGAAGCTTTCTTT
TRBV6-2/TRBV6-3,TRBD1,once,TRBJ1-2,CASSPPGTGVGYTF,TGTGCCAGCAGCCCCCCCGGGACAGGGGTTGGCTACACCTTC
TRBV18,TRBD1,few,TRBJ1-2,CASSSGQGDGYTF,TGTGCCAGCTCATCCGGACAGGGGGATGGCTACACCTTC
TRBV5-1,-,-,TRBJ2-1,CASSPFSTANEQFF,TGCGCCAGCAGCCCGTTTTCGACAGCCAATGAGCAGTTCTTC
TRBV7-3,-,-,TRBJ2-7,CASARRFRVPWGYEQYF,TGTGCCAGCGCGCGGAGGTTCAGAGTTCCGTGGGGCTACGAGCAGTACTTC
TRBV7-9,-,once,TRBJ2-5,CASSAPQGQETQYF,TGTGCCAGCAGCGCCCCCCAGGGTCAAGAGACCCAGTACTTC
TRBV7-2,TRBD1,-,TRBJ2-7,CASSLGQLYEQYF,TGTGCCAGCAGCTTGGGACAGCTCTACGAGCAGTACTTC
TRBV5-6,TRBD1,once,TRBJ1-1,CASSSTGGPYMNTEAFF,TGTGCCAGCAGCTCCACAGGGGGCCCTTACATGAACACTGAAGCTTTCTTT
TRBV5-6,TRBD2,once,TRBJ2-7,CASSPSGSSYEQYF,TGTGCCAGCAGCCCTAGCGGTAGCTCCTACGAGCAGTACTTC
TRBV7-2,-,-,TRBJ2-3,CASSLFLGVEDTQYF,TGTGCCAGCAGCTTATTTCTCGGGGTTGAGGATACGCAGTATTTT
TRBV13,TRBD1,once,TRBJ1-2,CASSSDRVGGYTF,TGTGCCAGCAGCTCGGACAGGGTGGGTGGCTACACCTTC
TRBV2,TRBD1,-,TRBJ1-4,CASSETGTGGEKLFF,TGTGCCAGCAGTGAAACCGGGACAGGGGGCGAAAAACTGTTTTTT
TRBV28,-,-,TRBJ1-2,CASSLGLGTMSYTF,TGTGCCAGCAGTTTAGGTCTCGGAACTATGAGCTACACCTTC
TRBV19,TRBD1,-,TRBJ2-3,CASSTDTSGTASTDTQYF,TGTGCCAGTAGTACCGATACATCCGGGACAGCTAGCACAGATACGCAGTATTTT
TRBV4-1,-,-,TRBJ2-7,CASSQDPSSGVWLQKQYF,TGCGCCAGCAGCCAAGATCCGAGTTCAGGGGTGTGGCTTCAGAAACAGTACTTC
TRBV11-2,-,once,TRBJ1-3,CASSLTGNSGNTIYF,TGTGCCAGCAGCTTAACAGGGAACTCTGGAAACACCATATATTTT
TRBV6-5,-,-,TRBJ1-6,CASSYRGGPLHF,TGTGCCAGCAGTTACCGCGGGGGACCCCTCCACTTT